This TCR beta chain is drawn from a study of blood T cell repertoires in COVID-19 (dated by TCRdb to the early 2020s). Regarding the research as a whole: The collaborator samples originated in the United States, Italy and Spain and spanned the acute and convalescent phases of COVID-19. The prospective study material was composed of cDNA or gDNA derived from T cells, B-cell-depleted T cells, or PBMCs. Deeply sampled blood TCRbeta repertoires from subjects exposed to, actively infected with, or recovered from COVID-19 were included in the dataset. Where HLA class I and class II types were available, the types were taken from metadata supplied by the sample provider, not from assay-based typing. Samples came from the ongoing ImmuneRACE study (first 160 participants) plus 1,254 subjects from 6 global collaborators. Nearly every sample came with metadata listing a de-identified subject ID, COVID-19 status, age in years and sex. The repertoires were released in a freely available public database meant as a resource for research on the immune response to SARS-CoV-2. Overall study outcomes, separate from this receptor: How much clinical and demographic metadata was included differed by source and by participant, and the metadata was provided uncurated.

At one collaborating source in Seattle, patients were enrolled during active infection and were followed longitudinally through the course of disease. Each collaborating institution followed its own protocols to collect whole blood in K2EDTA tubes. Collaborator samples were shipped for TCRbeta analysis as frozen whole blood, isolated PBMCs, or DNA extracted from either sample type. A note on this clone: No antigen is known for it. No qualities accompany the bases; no much larger clone lies one base away.

The immunoSEQ Assay, a bias-controlled multiplex PCR, was used to amplify TCRbeta CDR3 regions from genomic DNA. The original methods were these. Within the assay, amplification of reference gene primers was used to estimate how many nucleated cells each sample contained. To quantify the absolute abundance of each unique TCRbeta CDR3 rearrangement, sequence reads were collapsed and filtered. Productive Simpson clonality was computed per sample as the square root of Simpson's diversity index over productive rearrangements. The table comes from immuneACCESS by way of TCRdb, which keeps in-frame sequences with V and J called. Part of the clones is missing from these tables; in studies checked, under half for an unresolved V gene and the rest for unknown reasons. For V, J and clone size, that table is used; D and trimming come from the DNA. The sample profile shows a few hundred thousand clones; 80% to 85% of them were found once. 4.5% to 5.5% of the sample lies in the top ten.

The germline V gene specifies MDHEN as CDR1 and SYDVKM as CDR2. The CDR3 spans 13 residues, from the cysteine through the phenylalanine. Only the CDR3 portion is preserved as DNA: 39 bases, with reading frame beginning at the first base. The V and J ends are trimmed by 7 bases and 2 bases, leaving 11 bases between them. The sample was peripheral blood. The chain is made from TRBV28 and TRBJ1-2, with a weak D call of TRBD1 (5 bases match). The sequence was collected from a woman between 65 and 79 years old with COVID-19, enrolled during active disease. The DNA reads TGTGCCAGCACCCGGCGGGGGAACTATGGCTACACCTTC. The translation is CASTRRGNYGYTF.